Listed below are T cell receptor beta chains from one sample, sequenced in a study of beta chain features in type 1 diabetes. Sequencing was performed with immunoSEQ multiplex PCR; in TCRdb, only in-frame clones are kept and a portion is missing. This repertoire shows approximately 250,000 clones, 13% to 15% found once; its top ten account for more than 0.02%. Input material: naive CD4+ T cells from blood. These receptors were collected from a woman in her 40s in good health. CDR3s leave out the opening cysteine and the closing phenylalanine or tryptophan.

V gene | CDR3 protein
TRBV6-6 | AAGVTQETQY
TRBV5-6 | ASSLGRRYEQY
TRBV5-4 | ASSAGQQTEAF
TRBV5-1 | ASSGGQREYTDTQY
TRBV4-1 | ASSQEYSGLAKDTQY
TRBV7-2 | ASSQGDTQY
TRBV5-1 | ASSLTHSGPSSYNEQF
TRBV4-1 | ASSHPQGTYPDTQY
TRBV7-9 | ASSPGQLQETQY
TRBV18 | ASSQLAGGEDTQY
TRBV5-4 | ASSLPSGVLSEAF
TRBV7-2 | ASSVSSINEQF
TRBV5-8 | ASSSGTGGHYGYT
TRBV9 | ASRRAGQDTQY
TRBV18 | ASSPEERPRGYT
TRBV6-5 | ASSQITGPQGYT
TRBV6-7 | ASSLWTGRENIQY
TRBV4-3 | ASSPGQGLSEKLF
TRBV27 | ASSFSTGFLSGANVLT
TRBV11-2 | ASNQAPGGRGTDTQY
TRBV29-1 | SVGGSYGYT
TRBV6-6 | ASKLAGETQY
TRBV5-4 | ASSSGLAGETQY
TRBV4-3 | ASSPATRTGSYEQY
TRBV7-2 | ASSLGVGLAGKDTQY
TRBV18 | ASSARVKDTEAF
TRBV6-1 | ASSEGQAGYT